This T cell receptor (beta chain) was sequenced for a study of blood T cell repertoires in COVID-19 (dated by TCRdb to between 2020 and 2021). Looking at the study overall: Collaborator samples came from the United States, Italy and Spain and covered acute and convalescent phases of COVID-19. Samples came from the ongoing ImmuneRACE study (first 160 participants) plus 1,254 subjects from 6 global collaborators. The prospective study material was composed of cDNA or gDNA derived from T cells, B-cell-depleted T cells, or PBMCs. Where HLA class I and class II types were available, the types were taken from metadata supplied by the sample provider, not from assay-based typing. The repertoires were released in a freely available public database meant as a resource for research on the immune response to SARS-CoV-2. Deeply sampled blood TCRbeta repertoires from subjects exposed to, actively infected with, or recovered from COVID-19 were included in the dataset. Sample metadata almost always included a de-identified subject ID, COVID-19 status, age in years and sex. Points the paper makes about the study in general: The quantity of clinical and demographic metadata differed by source and by participant and was supplied without curation.

The CDR3 covers 13 residues, taking in both the cysteine and the phenylalanine. The kept DNA is CDR3 alone, 39 bases in frame from the first base. CDR1 ENHRY and CDR2 SYGVKD were looked up in the germline V gene. Germline trimming: 4 bases from V, 4 bases from J; junction bases outside gene matches: 2. On this clone: The antigen this receptor binds is unknown. No much larger clone exists at a distance of one base, and base qualities are not known.

TCRbeta CDR3 regions were amplified from genomic DNA using the immunoSEQ Assay, a bias-controlled multiplex PCR. The source study handled its data this way. Nucleated cell counts per sample were estimated from amplification of reference gene primers within the assay. To quantify the absolute abundance of each unique TCRbeta CDR3 rearrangement, sequence reads were collapsed and filtered. For each sample, productive Simpson clonality was calculated as the square root of Simpson's diversity index across productive rearrangements. In TCRdb, the immuneACCESS table is reduced to in-frame sequences with V and J assigned. These tables do not hold every clone; where another copy was compared, an unresolved V gene accounts for under half, and the others remain unexplained. The V and J calls and clone size come from that table; D and trimming were worked out from the DNA. For this sample there are about 270,000 clones; around 87% appear just once. Of the sample, 2.4% is held by the ten largest clones.

In the prospective study, participants were roughly 18 to 95 years old, resided in fewer than 25 geographic areas of the United States, and were enrolled through a virtual design. Cohort assignment in the prospective study relied on participant-reported clinical history from a screening survey and a study questionnaire. Recovered participants in ImmuneRACE Cohort 3 were defined as having two consecutive negative NP/OP PCR tests, clearance from a healthcare professional, or resolution of symptoms. In the prospective study, whole blood, serum and a nasopharyngeal or oropharyngeal swab were collected from each participant by mobile phlebotomists. Prospective study participants could optionally give additional blood draws and questionnaires over an approximately 2-month period. Before DNA extraction, prospective study blood samples were shipped either frozen or at room temperature.

This TCR was sampled from a woman under 30 who had recovered from COVID-19. Sequences were obtained from PBMCs or T cells enriched from blood (not recorded which). This receptor chain uses TRBV10-3 and TRBJ1-2, and 8 junctional nucleotides match TRBD1. CDR3 region: CAISGQGSYGYTF. The nucleotides are TGTGCCATCAGTGGACAGGGGTCCTATGGCTACACCTTC.